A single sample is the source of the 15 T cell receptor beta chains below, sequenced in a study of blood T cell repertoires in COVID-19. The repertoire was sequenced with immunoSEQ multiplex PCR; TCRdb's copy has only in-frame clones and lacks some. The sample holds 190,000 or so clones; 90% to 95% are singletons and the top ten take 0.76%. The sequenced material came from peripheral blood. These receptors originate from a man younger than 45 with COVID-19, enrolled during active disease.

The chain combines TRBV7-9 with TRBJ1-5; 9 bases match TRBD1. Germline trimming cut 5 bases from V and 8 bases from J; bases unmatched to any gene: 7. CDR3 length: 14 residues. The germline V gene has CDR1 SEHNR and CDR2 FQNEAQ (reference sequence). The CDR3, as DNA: TGTGCCAGCAGCGAGGGACAGGGTCGTGAGCCCCAGCATTTT. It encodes CASSEGQGREPQHF.

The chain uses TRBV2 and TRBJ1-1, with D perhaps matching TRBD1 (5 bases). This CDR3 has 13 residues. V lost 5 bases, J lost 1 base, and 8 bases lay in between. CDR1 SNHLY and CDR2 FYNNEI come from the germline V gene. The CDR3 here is CASSLGGNTEAFF. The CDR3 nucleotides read TGTGCCAGCAGTCTGGGGGGGAACACTGAAGCTTTCTTT.

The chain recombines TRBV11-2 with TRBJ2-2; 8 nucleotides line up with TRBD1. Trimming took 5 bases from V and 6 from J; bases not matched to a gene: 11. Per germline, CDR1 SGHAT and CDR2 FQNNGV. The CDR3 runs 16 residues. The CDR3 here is CASSLSPPGGPGELFF. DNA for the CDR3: TGTGCCAGCAGCCTCTCTCCCCCAGGGGGCCCCGGGGAGCTGTTTTTT. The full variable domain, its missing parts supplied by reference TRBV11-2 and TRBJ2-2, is EAGVAQSPRYKIIEKRQSVAFWCNPISGHATLYWYQQILGQGPKLLIQFQNNGVVDDSQLPKDRFSAERLKGVDSTLKIQPAKLEDSAVYLCASSLSPPGGPGELFFGEGSRLTVL.

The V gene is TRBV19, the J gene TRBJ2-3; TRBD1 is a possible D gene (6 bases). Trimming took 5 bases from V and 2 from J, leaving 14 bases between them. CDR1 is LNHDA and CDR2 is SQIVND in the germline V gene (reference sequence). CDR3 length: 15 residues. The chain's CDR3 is CASSVQGQLTDTQYF. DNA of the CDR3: TGTGCCAGTAGTGTGCAAGGACAGCTCACAGATACGCAGTATTTT.

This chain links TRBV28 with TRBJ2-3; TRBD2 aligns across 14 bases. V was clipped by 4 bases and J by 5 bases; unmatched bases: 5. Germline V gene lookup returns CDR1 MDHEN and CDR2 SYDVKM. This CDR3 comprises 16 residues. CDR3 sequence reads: CASSSPGLAGEDTQYF. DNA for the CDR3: TGTGCCAGCAGTTCCCCGGGACTAGCGGGGGAAGATACGCAGTATTTT.

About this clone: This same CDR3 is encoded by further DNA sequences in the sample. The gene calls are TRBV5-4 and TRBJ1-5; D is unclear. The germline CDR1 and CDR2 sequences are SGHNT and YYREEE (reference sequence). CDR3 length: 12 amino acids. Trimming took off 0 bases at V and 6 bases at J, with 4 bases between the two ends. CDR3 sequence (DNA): TGTGCCAGCAGCTTGGCAGGTCAGCCCCAGCATTTT. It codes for CASSLAGQPQHF.

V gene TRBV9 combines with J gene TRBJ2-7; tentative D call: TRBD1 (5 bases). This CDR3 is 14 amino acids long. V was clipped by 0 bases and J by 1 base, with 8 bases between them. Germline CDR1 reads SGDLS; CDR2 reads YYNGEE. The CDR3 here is CASSVGQKSYEQYF. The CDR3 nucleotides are TGTGCCAGCAGCGTAGGACAGAAATCCTACGAGCAGTACTTC.

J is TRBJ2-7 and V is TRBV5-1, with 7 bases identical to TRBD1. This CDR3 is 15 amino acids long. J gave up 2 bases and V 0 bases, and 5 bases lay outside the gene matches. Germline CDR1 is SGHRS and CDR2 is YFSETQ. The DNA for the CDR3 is TGCGCCAGCAGCTTGGCGGGGACAGAACCCTACGAGCAGTACTTC. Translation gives CASSLAGTEPYEQYF.

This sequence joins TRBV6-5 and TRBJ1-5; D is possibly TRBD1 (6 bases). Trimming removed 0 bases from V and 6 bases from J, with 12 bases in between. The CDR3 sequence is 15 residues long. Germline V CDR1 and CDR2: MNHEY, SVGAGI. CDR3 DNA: TGTGCCAGCAGTTACTCTATGGACAGTTCTCAGCCCCAGCATTTT. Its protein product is CASSYSMDSSQPQHF.

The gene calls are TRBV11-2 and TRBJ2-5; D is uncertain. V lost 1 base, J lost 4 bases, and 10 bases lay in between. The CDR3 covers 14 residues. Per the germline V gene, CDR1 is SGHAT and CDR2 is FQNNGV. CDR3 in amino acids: CASSLGRVAETQYF. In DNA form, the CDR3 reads TGTGCCAGCAGCTTAGGTCGGGTCGCAGAGACCCAGTACTTC. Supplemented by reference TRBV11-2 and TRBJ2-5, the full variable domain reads EAGVAQSPRYKIIEKRQSVAFWCNPISGHATLYWYQQILGQGPKLLIQFQNNGVVDDSQLPKDRFSAERLKGVDSTLKIQPAKLEDSAVYLCASSLGRVAETQYFGPGTRLLVL.

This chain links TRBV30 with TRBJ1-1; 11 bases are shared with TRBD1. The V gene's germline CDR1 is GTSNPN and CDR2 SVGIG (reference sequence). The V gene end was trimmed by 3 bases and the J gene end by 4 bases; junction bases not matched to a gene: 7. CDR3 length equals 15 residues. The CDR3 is CAWSPHGTGGTEAFF. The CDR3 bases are TGTGCCTGGAGCCCACACGGGACAGGGGGCACTGAAGCTTTCTTT.

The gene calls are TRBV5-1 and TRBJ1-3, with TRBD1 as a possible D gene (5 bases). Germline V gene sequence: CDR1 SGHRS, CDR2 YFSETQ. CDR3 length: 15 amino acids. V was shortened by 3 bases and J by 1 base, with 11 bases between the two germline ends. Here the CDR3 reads CASSSDRGSGNTIYF. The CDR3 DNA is TGCGCCAGCAGCTCCGACAGAGGATCTGGAAACACCATATATTTT. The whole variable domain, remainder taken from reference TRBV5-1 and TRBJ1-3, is KAGVTQTPRYLIKTRGQQVTLSCSPISGHRSVSWYQQTPGQGLQFLFEYFSETQRNKGNFPGRFSGRQFSNSRSEMNVSTLELGDSALYLCASSSDRGSGNTIYFGEGSWLTVV.

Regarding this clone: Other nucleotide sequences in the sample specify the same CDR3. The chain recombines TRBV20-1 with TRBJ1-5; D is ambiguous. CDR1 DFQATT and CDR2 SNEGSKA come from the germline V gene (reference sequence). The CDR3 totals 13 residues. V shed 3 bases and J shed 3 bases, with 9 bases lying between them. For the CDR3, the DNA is TGCAGTGCTAGTGCGGGGAACAATCAGCCCCAGCATTTT. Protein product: CSASAGNNQPQHF.

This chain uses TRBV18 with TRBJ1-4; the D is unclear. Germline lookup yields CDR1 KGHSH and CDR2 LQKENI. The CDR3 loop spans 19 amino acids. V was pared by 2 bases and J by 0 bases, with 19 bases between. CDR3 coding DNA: TGTGCCAGCTCACCATTGGGCAATAGGTTAGCGGCAACTAATGAAAAACTGTTTTTT. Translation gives CASSPLGNRLAATNEKLFF.

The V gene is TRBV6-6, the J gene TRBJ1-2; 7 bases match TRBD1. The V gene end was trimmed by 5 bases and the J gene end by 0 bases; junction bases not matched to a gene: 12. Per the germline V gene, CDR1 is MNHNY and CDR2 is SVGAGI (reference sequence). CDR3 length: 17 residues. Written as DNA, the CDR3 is TGTGCCAGCAGTCATATTGGACAGGACCTAGCTAACTATGGCTACACCTTC. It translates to CASSHIGQDLANYGYTF.